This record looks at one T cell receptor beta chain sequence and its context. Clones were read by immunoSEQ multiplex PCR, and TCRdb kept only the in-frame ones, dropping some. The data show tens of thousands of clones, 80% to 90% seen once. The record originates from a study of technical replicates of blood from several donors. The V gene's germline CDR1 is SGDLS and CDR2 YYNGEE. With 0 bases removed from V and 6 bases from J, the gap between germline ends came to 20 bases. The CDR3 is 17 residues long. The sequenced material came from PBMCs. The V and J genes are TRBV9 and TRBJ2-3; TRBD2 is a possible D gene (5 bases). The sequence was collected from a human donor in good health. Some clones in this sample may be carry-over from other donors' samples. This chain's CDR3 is CASSVAPDGGLGDTQYF. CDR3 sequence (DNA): TGTGCCAGCAGCGTAGCTCCGGACGGAGGCCTTGGGGATACGCAGTATTTT.